The rows below give T cell receptor beta chains drawn from one sample of a study of CD8 T cells in Susac syndrome. TCRdb re-called the immunoSEQ multiplex PCR reads through MiXCR, storing one row per CDR3 protein. The sample holds about 140,000 distinct CDR3 sequences, approximately 96% seen once. Sequenced input: CD4+ T cells from PBMCs. These receptors all stem from a human donor with Susac syndrome. CDR3s include the opening cysteine and the closing phenylalanine or tryptophan. Not all rows give a size; the values are once, few, many and, for expanded clones, a class.

CDR3 protein,clone size,V gene,J gene
CASSQGEASFQPQHF,.,TRBV4-1,TRBJ1-5
CASSQLSGTGGSEQYF,.,TRBV5-4,TRBJ2-7
CASSLARGPNNEQFF,.,TRBV12-3/TRBV12-4,TRBJ2-1
CASSDGASGATQYF,.,TRBV10-1,TRBJ2-5
CASSGRRQGSNTEAFF,.,TRBV9,TRBJ1-1
CASRDFSEAFF,.,TRBV21-1,TRBJ1-1
CASSENPNTEAFF,.,TRBV2,TRBJ1-1
CSVGVGAATNEKLFF,.,TRBV29-1,TRBJ1-4
CASSWRDSTYEQYF,once,TRBV5-1,TRBJ2-7
CSAADSGNGELFF,once,TRBV20-1,TRBJ2-2
CASSSGTGRYEQYF,once,TRBV5-1,TRBJ2-7
CASSQGTGRANGYTF,.,TRBV3-1,TRBJ1-2
CASSRGSGANVLTF,few,TRBV2,TRBJ2-6
CSVEGQAYSGNTIYF,.,TRBV29-1,TRBJ1-3
CASSGPGRGDTQYF,.,TRBV25-1,TRBJ2-3
CASSVSGPGSTEAFF,.,TRBV9,TRBJ1-1
CASSSLLGAGQFF,.,TRBV12-3/TRBV12-4,TRBJ2-1
CASSMQGSTDTQYF,once,TRBV19,TRBJ2-3
CSARKPGLVAYEQYF,once,TRBV20-1,TRBJ2-7
CASSPRGGQPQHF,.,TRBV12-3/TRBV12-4,TRBJ1-5
CASKNTEAFF,.,TRBV11-2,TRBJ1-1
CSANRDRSYNEQFF,.,TRBV20-1,TRBJ2-1
CASSSPVGASGTDTQYF,.,TRBV28,TRBJ2-3
CSARDGILAGGTDTQYF,.,TRBV20-1,TRBJ2-3
CASSAPQDRGREQYF,.,TRBV11-2,TRBJ2-7
CASSPSGASYEQYF,.,TRBV18,TRBJ2-7
CSVESGRGTSGEQFF,.,TRBV29-1,TRBJ2-1
CASSLRERTSYNEQFF,.,TRBV5-1,TRBJ2-1
CASSLTGGTDTQYF,few,TRBV3-1,TRBJ2-3
CSARDSGGIKETQYF,.,TRBV20-1,TRBJ2-5
CASSLGWEKSYEQYF,.,TRBV12-3/TRBV12-4,TRBJ2-7
CASSESLGRVYEQYF,.,TRBV25-1,TRBJ2-7
CASSLHQNLGGYTF,.,TRBV14,TRBJ1-2
CSARPPSGGYNEQFF,.,TRBV20-1,TRBJ2-1
CASRTVNEQFF,.,TRBV6-5,TRBJ2-1
CASSPERWPSRQYF,.,TRBV18,TRBJ2-3
CASSFTGTGGELFF,.,TRBV5-1,TRBJ2-2
CASSTTDKTYEQYF,.,TRBV7-9,TRBJ2-7
CASQGSYEQYF,.,TRBV2,TRBJ2-7
CSVVGGAANEKLFF,.,TRBV29-1,TRBJ1-4
CASSSSTTLSYGYTF,.,TRBV28,TRBJ1-2
CASSPRWDSNQPQHF,once,TRBV19,TRBJ1-5